What follows are 24 T cell receptor beta chains derived from one specimen sequenced in a study of blood T cell repertoires in COVID-19 (TCRdb year 2020). The library was generated by the immunoSEQ multiplex PCR assay. Here the immuneACCESS table is served through TCRdb, limited to in-frame sequences with V and J called. Missing clones are a known gap in these copies; in checked studies unresolved V genes cover under half, and the rest lacks a known reason. The sample profile shows roughly 150,000 clones; approximately 78% of them were found once. The leading ten clones occupy 5% to 7% of the sample. Sequences were obtained from PBMCs or T cells enriched from blood (not recorded which). These receptors originate from a woman between 50 and 59 years old who had recovered from COVID-19.

The chain couples TRBV7-2 to TRBJ2-7; perhaps TRBD2 as D (5 bases). Germline V lookup: CDR1 SGHTA, CDR2 FQGNSA. The CDR3 runs 14 residues. The V end lost 1 base, the J end lost 4 bases, and 11 bases lay between the germline ends. CDR3 coding DNA: TGTGCCAGCAGCTTAGTGTTGGGAGATTACGAGCAGTACTTC. Encoded protein: CASSLVLGDYEQYF.

The chain has TRBV10-3 and TRBJ2-7, with TRBD1 as a possible D gene (6 bases). Trimming took off 3 bases at V and 0 bases at J, with 15 bases between the two ends. The CDR3 has 16 residues. Germline V gene sequence: CDR1 ENHRY, CDR2 SYGVKD. The CDR3 DNA sequence: TGTGCCATCAGTGACAGGCCAGGGGCCAGCTCCTACGAGCAGTACGTC. The encoded protein is CAISDRPGASSYEQYV.

The rearrangement uses TRBV11-2 and TRBJ1-4; 8 positions agree with TRBD1. The CDR3 is 14 residues long. Germline loops: CDR1 SGHAT, CDR2 FQNNGV. With V trimmed by 5 bases and J by 8 bases, 7 bases remained unmatched. CDR3 DNA sequence: TGTGCCAGCAGCCGTGGACAGGGCGGCGAAAAACTGTTTTTT. Protein: CASSRGQGGEKLFF.

The chain joins TRBV24-1 to TRBJ2-2; 10 nucleotides align to TRBD1. This CDR3 comprises 17 residues. V shed 4 bases, J shed 4 bases, and the junction held 8 bases outside the gene matches. From germline, CDR1 is KGHDR and CDR2 SFDVKD. CDR3 sequence reads: CATSEPLGQGGTGELFF. In nucleotides, the CDR3 is TGTGCCACCAGTGAGCCACTCGGACAGGGGGGCACCGGGGAGCTGTTTTTT.

This chain uses TRBV7-3 with TRBJ2-2, with 9 positions matching TRBD2. V lost 4 bases, J lost 1 base, and 1 base stayed unmatched. Germline assignment: CDR1 SGHTA and CDR2 FQGTGA. CDR3 size: 15 residues. The CDR3 is CASSSTSGNTGELFF. The CDR3 DNA is TGTGCCAGCAGCTCGACTAGCGGGAACACCGGGGAGCTGTTTTTT.

To note about this clone: A junction end diverges from the germline sequence, so it may reflect a read error. CDR3: CASRQGRSSTDTQYF. The CDR3 DNA reads as TGTGCCAGCAGGCAAGGGAGATCTAGCACAGATACGCAGTATTTT. V and J are TRBV3-1 (or the pseudogene TRBV3-2) and TRBJ2-3; D may be TRBD2 (5 bases). CDR1 is LGHDT, CDR2 YNNKEL, per germline (reference sequence). This CDR3 has 15 amino acids.

This clone was counted only a few times. The DNA of the CDR3 is TGTGCCAGCAGCTTTGAGGGAAATCAAGAAAAACTGTTTTTT. It is translated as CASSFEGNQEKLFF. This sequence joins TRBV5-4 and TRBJ1-4, with D unclear. The CDR3 length is 14 residues. Germline-derived CDR1 and CDR2 are SGHNT and YYREEE (reference sequence). Trimming took off 2 bases at V and 8 bases at J, with 13 bases between the two ends. The full variable domain, rest sourced from reference TRBV5-4 and TRBJ1-4, is ETGVTQSPTHLIKTRGQQVTLRCSSQSGHNTVSWYQQALGQGPQFIFQYYREEENGRGNFPPRFSGLQFPNYSSELNVNALELDDSALYLCASSFEGNQEKLFFGSGTQLSVL.

The chain recombines TRBV6-6 with TRBJ1-2; the match to TRBD1 covers 7 bases. Per germline, CDR1 MNHNY and CDR2 SVGAGI (reference sequence). This CDR3 has 14 amino acids. V gave up 6 bases and J gave up 3 bases; unmatched junction bases: 7. The CDR3 sequence: CASSLQQGYYGYTF. Written as DNA, the CDR3 is TGTGCCAGCAGCCTCCAACAGGGGTACTATGGCTACACCTTC.

This chain uses TRBV5-5 with TRBJ1-3, with no clear D. The CDR3 loop spans 12 amino acids. Trimming removed 5 bases at V and 4 bases at J, with 7 bases between. Germline CDR1 SGHKS, CDR2 YYEKEE (reference sequence). CDR3 region: CASSLEGNTIYF. In nucleotides, the CDR3 is TGTGCCAGCAGTCTAGAGGGAAACACCATATATTTT.

V usage is TRBV7-8 and J usage is TRBJ2-7, with D tentatively TRBD2 (6 bases). This CDR3 is built from 13 residues. Germline-derived CDR1 and CDR2 are SGHVS and FQNEAQ. Trimming left V 5 bases short and J 5 bases short, with 13 bases between. The CDR3 DNA reads as TGTGCCAGCAGCCGCGGACTACTGGACGAGCAGTACTTC. It is translated as CASSRGLLDEQYF.

The J gene is TRBJ1-2, the V gene TRBV29-1; TRBD1 matches at 7 bases. The CDR3 contains 14 residues. Germline V gene lookup returns CDR1 SQVTM and CDR2 ANQGSEA. Germline trimming cut 0 bases from V and 9 bases from J; bases unmatched to any gene: 10. The CDR3 sequence: CSVEEDFTGDSYTF. The DNA for the CDR3 is TGCAGCGTTGAAGAGGATTTTACAGGGGATAGCTACACCTTC.

V gene TRBV3-1 (or the pseudogene TRBV3-2) combines with J gene TRBJ1-6; D gene uncertain. Per germline, CDR1 LGHDT and CDR2 YNNKEL (reference sequence). V was pared by 5 bases and J by 8 bases, with 10 bases between. The CDR3 consists of 13 residues. This CDR3 is CASSSMGDSPLHF. The CDR3 DNA sequence: TGTGCCAGCAGCTCTATGGGAGATTCACCCCTCCACTTT.

This clone was observed a single time. J is TRBJ2-7 and V is TRBV29-1; D possibly corresponds to TRBD1 (6 bases). The germline V gene encodes CDR1 SQVTM and CDR2 ANQGSEA. Trimming left V 4 bases short and J 4 bases short, with 14 bases between. The CDR3 loop spans 13 amino acids. The chain's CDR3 is CSVVSGATYEQYF. The CDR3 nucleotides are TGCAGCGTTGTGTCAGGGGCGACTTACGAGCAGTACTTC.

J is TRBJ1-4 and V is TRBV5-5; D might be TRBD1 (5 bases). The CDR3 totals 15 residues. The germline V gene has CDR1 SGHKS and CDR2 YYEKEE (reference sequence). V lost 4 bases to trimming and J lost 3 bases, with 13 bases between them. CDR3 DNA sequence: TGTGCCAGCAGCCTCAGACAGACATCTAATGAAAAACTGTTTTTT. It encodes CASSLRQTSNEKLFF.

The chain is built from TRBV2 and TRBJ2-3; 14 nucleotides line up with TRBD2. The junction had 5 bases not matched to a gene; V was cut back by 6 bases and J by 3 bases. Germline assignment: CDR1 SNHLY and CDR2 FYNNEI. There are 16 residues in the CDR3. The CDR3 reads CASRDGTSGGTDTQYF. DNA of the CDR3: TGTGCCAGCAGGGACGGGACTAGCGGGGGAACAGATACGCAGTATTTT. Based on the CDR3 plus reference TRBV2 and TRBJ2-3, the full variable domain is EPEVTQTPSHQVTQMGQEVILRCVPISNHLYFYWYRQILGQKVEFLVSFYNNEISEKSEIFDDQFSVERPDGSNFTLKIRSTKLEDSAMYFCASRDGTSGGTDTQYFGPGTRLTVL.

The rearrangement uses TRBV19 and TRBJ1-4; TRBD1 might be the D (6 bases). CDR1 is LNHDA, CDR2 SQIVND, per germline (reference sequence). V was trimmed by 2 bases and J by 3 bases, leaving 10 bases between them. This CDR3 is 15 amino acids long. For the CDR3, the DNA is TGTGCCAGTAGTATACAGGGGTCATCTAATGAAAAACTGTTTTTT. Protein: CASSIQGSSNEKLFF.

This chain joins TRBV10-3 and TRBJ1-1; D is ambiguous. V was shortened by 6 bases and J by 8 bases, with 13 bases between the two germline ends. Germline V lookup: CDR1 ENHRY, CDR2 SYGVKD. The CDR3 consists of 12 residues. The CDR3 protein is CAIREVEGEAFF. As DNA, the CDR3 is TGTGCCATCAGGGAAGTAGAGGGAGAAGCTTTCTTT.

The chain employs TRBV5-1 and TRBJ2-1, with 8 positions matching TRBD1. This CDR3 spans 15 amino acids. In germline, CDR1 is SGHRS, CDR2 YFSETQ. The ends lost 4 bases at V and 4 bases at J; junction bases unmatched: 7. The CDR3 sequence: CASSGGTGGYNEQFF. CDR3 bases: TGCGCCAGCAGCGGGGGGACAGGAGGGTACAATGAGCAGTTCTTC. Together with reference TRBV5-1 and TRBJ2-1, the CDR3 gives the full variable domain: KAGVTQTPRYLIKTRGQQVTLSCSPISGHRSVSWYQQTPGQGLQFLFEYFSETQRNKGNFPGRFSGRQFSNSRSEMNVSTLELGDSALYLCASSGGTGGYNEQFFGPGTRLTVL.

This clone was observed once. The J gene is TRBJ1-1, the V gene TRBV10-3; D is uncertain. Between the trimmed V and J ends, which lost 6 bases and 1 base, there was a span of 9 bases. The CDR3 sequence is 13 residues long. CDR1 is ENHRY and CDR2 is SYGVKD in the germline V gene. The CDR3 region is CAIRTDSNTEAFF. For the CDR3, the DNA is TGTGCCATCAGGACTGATTCGAACACTGAAGCTTTCTTT.

This clone was picked up one time. The gene calls are TRBV19 and TRBJ2-1; 8 bases map to TRBD2. V was pared by 7 bases and J by 6 bases, with 11 bases of the junction left unmatched. This CDR3 region has 15 residues. Per the germline V gene, CDR1 is LNHDA and CDR2 is SQIVND (reference sequence). The DNA for the CDR3 is TGTGCCAGTACAGAAGACACGGGAGGGTTCAATGAGCAGTTCTTC. Protein: CASTEDTGGFNEQFF. Based on the CDR3 plus reference TRBV19 and TRBJ2-1, the full variable domain is DGGITQSPKYLFRKEGQNVTLSCEQNLNHDAMYWYRQDPGQGLRLIYYSQIVNDFQKGDIAEGYSVSREKKESFPLTVTSAQKNPTAFYLCASTEDTGGFNEQFFGPGTRLTVL.

The chain links TRBV28 to TRBJ1-2; unclear D gene. The CDR3 is 13 residues long. Trimming cost V 1 base and J 4 bases, with 7 bases left between them. The germline V gene has CDR1 MDHEN and CDR2 SYDVKM. CDR3 in DNA: TGTGCCAGCAGTTTATATTCCAGCTATGGCTACACCTTC. This encodes CASSLYSSYGYTF.

The sample holds one count of this clone. The V gene is TRBV11-2, the J gene TRBJ2-6, with a tentative D call TRBD1 (5 bases). V gave up 6 bases and J gave up 0 bases, with 18 bases separating them. The CDR3 totals 18 residues. CDR1 is SGHAT, CDR2 FQNNGV, per germline. The CDR3 loop is CASRHVGRQSSGANVLTF. For the CDR3, the DNA is TGTGCCAGCAGGCACGTCGGTCGACAGAGCTCTGGGGCCAACGTCCTGACTTTC. Full variable domain (missing parts from reference TRBV11-2 and TRBJ2-6): EAGVAQSPRYKIIEKRQSVAFWCNPISGHATLYWYQQILGQGPKLLIQFQNNGVVDDSQLPKDRFSAERLKGVDSTLKIQPAKLEDSAVYLCASRHVGRQSSGANVLTFGAGSRLTVL.

This chain joins TRBV2 and TRBJ1-1; possibly TRBD1 for D (6 bases). The CDR3 is made up of 17 amino acids. The V end lost 6 bases, the J end lost 0 bases, and 20 bases lay between the germline ends. Germline lookup yields CDR1 SNHLY and CDR2 FYNNEI. CDR3 sequence: CASSLLGGALVNTEAFF. CDR3 bases: TGTGCCAGCAGCCTGCTTGGGGGGGCTTTGGTGAACACTGAAGCTTTCTTT.

A single count supports this clone. The rearrangement uses TRBV11-3 and TRBJ2-1; D not certain. This CDR3 contains 14 residues. Germline V CDR1 and CDR2: SGHNT, YENEEA. V lost 1 base and J lost 8, with 12 bases in between. DNA for the CDR3: TGTGCCAGCAGCTTAGGAGGAGATCATTATGAGCAGTTCTTC. This sequence encodes CASSLGGDHYEQFF. The full variable domain, its missing parts supplied by reference TRBV11-3 and TRBJ2-1, is EAGVVQSPRYKIIEKKQPVAFWCNPISGHNTLYWYLQNLGQGPELLIRYENEEAVDDSQLPKDRFSAERLKGVDSTLKIQPAELGDSAVYLCASSLGGDHYEQFFGPGTRLTVL.